The clone carrying this T cell receptor beta chain was recorded a few times. This record belongs to a study of early T cells in non-severe SARS-CoV-2 infection. About the study: Bulk RNA isolated from unsorted whole blood underwent sequencing; chains were not paired.

One entry per CDR3 protein results from TCRdb running MiXCR on the 5' RACE reads. This sample carries tens of thousands of distinct CDR3 sequences, more than 10% of them seen once, and the ten largest clones take roughly 3.1%. This CDR3 region has 14 residues. The V end lost 5 bases, the J end lost 4 bases, and 13 bases lay between the germline ends. The germline gives CDR1 SGHAT, CDR2 FQNNGV. Sequenced sample: whole blood. V and J are TRBV11-2 and TRBJ2-3; D is unclear. The clonotype was recovered from an adult who was a healthcare worker with PCR-confirmed SARS-CoV-2 infection or an uninfected control (not recorded which). CDR3 coding DNA: TGTGCCAGCAGCCGAAACAGCTGGGCAGATACGCAGTATTTT. Protein: CASSRNSWADTQYF.